The 28 T cell receptor beta chains reported below all come from one sample, sequenced in a study of cytomegalovirus exposure and HLA in healthy donors. Primers for the PCR totalled 60 Vbeta and 13 Jbeta. Repertoires were generated with immunoSEQ multiplex PCR, while TCRdb's copy carries only in-frame clones and drops some. The data show 150,000 to 200,000 clones, with 77% seen just once and roughly 7.3% held by the top ten. The sample consisted of PBMCs. These receptors were taken from a male donor in good health and CMV-seropositive.

CDR3 protein: CASSIGPRAAHEQYF. CDR3 bases: TGTGCCAGTAGTATCGGGCCCAGGGCGGCCCACGAGCAGTACTTC. The chain uses TRBV19 and TRBJ2-7; maybe TRBD1 (5 bases). Germline CDR1 and CDR2: LNHDA and SQIVND (reference sequence). Trimming stripped 3 bases from V and 5 bases from J, with 17 bases between. This CDR3 region has 15 residues. The full variable domain, in which reference TRBV19 and TRBJ2-7 provide the parts outside the CDR3, is DGGITQSPKYLFRKEGQNVTLSCEQNLNHDAMYWYRQDPGQGLRLIYYSQIVNDFQKGDIAEGYSVSREKKESFPLTVTSAQKNPTAFYLCASSIGPRAAHEQYFGPGTRLTVT.

The chain combines TRBV7-8 with TRBJ1-1; 8 bases are a match to TRBD1. Germline V CDR1 and CDR2: SGHVS, FQNEAQ. CDR3 length: 16 residues. V lost 3 bases, J lost 1 base, and 7 bases stayed unmatched. The CDR3 is CASSFYTGGRNTEAFF. Written as DNA, the CDR3 is TGTGCCAGCAGCTTTTATACAGGGGGGAGGAACACTGAAGCTTTCTTT. The full variable domain, completed using reference TRBV7-8 and TRBJ1-1, is GAGVSQSPRYKVAKRGQDVALRCDPISGHVSLFWYQQALGQGPEFLTYFQNEAQLDKSGLPSDRFFAERPEGSVSTLKIQRTQQEDSAVYLCASSFYTGGRNTEAFFGQGTRLTVV.

The chain couples TRBV9 to TRBJ1-1; D ambiguous. Germline V gene sequence: CDR1 SGDLS, CDR2 YYNGEE. The CDR3 sequence is 13 residues long. Deletions cut 4 bases from V and 1 base from J, with 8 bases between. DNA of the CDR3: TGTGCCAGCAGCCGGTTGAGGAACACTGAAGCTTTCTTT. Amino acids: CASSRLRNTEAFF.

The chain joins TRBV5-1 to TRBJ2-5, with a possible D match to TRBD2 (6 bases). The CDR3 loop spans 14 amino acids. Germline V gives CDR1 SGHRS, CDR2 YFSETQ. V shed 2 bases and J shed 2 bases, with 10 bases lying between them. CDR3 region: CASSFQSGQETQYF. The CDR3, as DNA: TGCGCCAGCAGCTTCCAGAGCGGGCAAGAGACCCAGTACTTC. The variable domain in full, with the rest retrieved from reference TRBV5-1 and TRBJ2-5, is KAGVTQTPRYLIKTRGQQVTLSCSPISGHRSVSWYQQTPGQGLQFLFEYFSETQRNKGNFPGRFSGRQFSNSRSEMNVSTLELGDSALYLCASSFQSGQETQYFGPGTRLLVL.

In this sample, this clone turned up once. The V call is TRBV6-1, the J call TRBJ1-5; the D is unclear. V lost 4 bases and J 4 bases, leaving 14 bases between the germline ends. The CDR3 runs 15 residues. CDR1 and CDR2 (germline): MNHNS, SASEGT. DNA of the CDR3: TGTGCCAGCAGTGGGAGGGAGATCGGGAATCAGCCCCAGCATTTT. This translates into CASSGREIGNQPQHF.

The DNA for the CDR3 is TGTGCCAGCATGGGTCCGGGGAACAGGGGGCTTCAAGCTAACTATGGCTACACCTTC. This encodes CASMGPGNRGLQANYGYTF. This chain connects TRBV2 to TRBJ1-2; TRBD1 aligns across 9 bases. Germline V gene lookup returns CDR1 SNHLY and CDR2 FYNNEI. Germline trimming cut 7 bases from V and 0 bases from J; bases unmatched to any gene: 18. This CDR3 spans 19 amino acids.

This clone has more than one count but fewer than ten. The rearrangement uses TRBV4-3 and TRBJ2-6, with D tentatively TRBD1 (6 bases). Germline V gene lookup returns CDR1 LGHNA and CDR2 YSLEER. The CDR3 contains 17 residues. Trimming shortened V by 4 bases and J by 0 bases, and 13 bases separated the two germline ends. CDR3 sequence reads: CASSRGTSYSGANVLTF. The DNA for the CDR3 is TGCGCCAGCAGCCGAGGGACATCCTACTCTGGGGCCAACGTCCTGACTTTC.

The rearrangement joins TRBV27 to TRBJ2-2; possibly TRBD1 for D (5 bases). The germline V gene has CDR1 MNHEY and CDR2 SMNVEV (reference sequence). V lost 5 bases and J 2 bases, leaving 6 bases between the germline ends. The CDR3 extends over 13 amino acids. DNA for the CDR3: TGTGCCAGCAGTACAGGAAACACCGGGGAGCTGTTTTTT. Translation gives CASSTGNTGELFF.

This chain uses TRBV7-2 with TRBJ2-1; D may be TRBD2 (7 bases). V dropped 0 bases and J dropped 3 bases, with 15 bases sitting between them. This CDR3 is built from 17 residues. CDR1 is SGHTA, CDR2 FQGNSA, per germline. The CDR3 region is CASSLAHGGGGYNEQFF. Here the CDR3 DNA reads TGTGCCAGCAGCTTAGCGCATGGAGGGGGGGGCTACAATGAGCAGTTCTTC.

This clone was detected ten times or more. This chain connects TRBV19 to TRBJ1-5; D is unresolved. CDR3 length equals 13 residues. The V and J ends lost 10 bases and 2 bases respectively, with 12 bases between them. Germline CDR1 reads LNHDA; CDR2 reads SQIVND (reference sequence). The chain's CDR3 is CAKREKGNQPQHF. In DNA, the CDR3 is TGTGCCAAGCGGGAGAAGGGCAATCAGCCCCAGCATTTT.

The genes are TRBV15 and TRBJ1-2; D might be TRBD1 (5 bases). This CDR3 contains 15 residues. Trimming cost V 0 bases and J 0 bases, with 8 bases left between them. Per germline, CDR1 LNHNV and CDR2 YYDKDF (reference sequence). The DNA for the CDR3 is TGTGCCACCAGCAGAGATGGGGCGTCTAACTATGGCTACACCTTC. Translating gives CATSRDGASNYGYTF.

The genes are TRBV25-1 and TRBJ2-7, with 10 bases lining up with TRBD2. The CDR3 runs 13 residues. The germline V gene has CDR1 MGHDK and CDR2 SYGVNS. V was clipped by 11 bases and J by 3 bases; unmatched bases: 7. Here the CDR3 reads CASGTSGVYEQYF. In nucleotides, the CDR3 is TGTGCCTCTGGAACTAGCGGGGTCTACGAGCAGTACTTC.

This sequence joins TRBV2 and TRBJ2-5; 10 bases are a match to TRBD1. J gave up 4 bases and V 8 bases, and 13 bases lay outside the gene matches. The germline CDR1 and CDR2 sequences are SNHLY and FYNNEI. The CDR3 consists of 16 residues. The CDR3 DNA reads as TGTGCCAGCCTCGGACAGGGGGGATCCCGTCGAGAGACCCAGTACTTC. Amino acid sequence: CASLGQGGSRRETQYF.

The chain links TRBV18 to TRBJ2-3; 16 bases map to TRBD2. The CDR3 extends over 17 amino acids. V shed 5 bases and J 5 bases; nucleotides not matched to a gene: 7. CDR1 is KGHSH and CDR2 is LQKENI in the germline V gene. The CDR3 DNA is TGTGCCAGCTCATCCGGGACTAGCGGGGGGGCCGGAGATACGCAGTATTTT. It yields the protein CASSSGTSGGAGDTQYF. Variable domain in full (rest from reference TRBV18 and TRBJ2-3): NAGVMQNPRHLVRRRGQEARLRCSPMKGHSHVYWYRQLPEEGLKFMVYLQKENIIDESGMPKERFSAEFPKEGPSILRIQQVVRGDSAAYFCASSSGTSGGAGDTQYFGPGTRLTVL.

This clone has a single count. V and J are TRBV13 and TRBJ2-3; 8 bases map to TRBD2. The CDR3 length is 16 residues. Losses at the gene ends were 5 bases for V and 3 bases for J; bases not matched to a gene: 10. The V gene's germline CDR1 is PRHDT and CDR2 FYEKMQ (reference sequence). The CDR3 DNA is TGTGCCAGCAGCCCTCTCCGGGGGGGCCCTACAGATACGCAGTATTTT. This translates into CASSPLRGGPTDTQYF.

The chain employs TRBV13 and TRBJ2-7; 7 positions agree with TRBD1. The J segment lost 10 bases and the V segment lost 5 bases, leaving 14 bases of the junction unmatched. The length of the CDR3 is 14 residues. The germline CDR1 and CDR2 sequences are PRHDT and FYEKMQ (reference sequence). The CDR3 loop is CASSLYEGAVEQYF. CDR3 in DNA: TGTGCCAGCAGCCTATATGAGGGGGCCGTGGAACAGTACTTC.

The chain is built from TRBV2 and TRBJ2-5, with 10 bases identical to TRBD2. From germline, CDR1 is SNHLY and CDR2 FYNNEI. The junction had 7 bases not matched to a gene; V was cut back by 4 bases and J by 5 bases. The CDR3 is 15 residues long. CDR3 in amino acids: CASSGASGGSETQYF. DNA of the CDR3: TGTGCCAGCAGTGGGGCTAGCGGGGGCAGTGAGACCCAGTACTTC. Filled out from reference TRBV2 and TRBJ2-5, the complete variable domain reads EPEVTQTPSHQVTQMGQEVILRCVPISNHLYFYWYRQILGQKVEFLVSFYNNEISEKSEIFDDQFSVERPDGSNFTLKIRSTKLEDSAMYFCASSGASGGSETQYFGPGTRLLVL.

To note about this clone: An end of the junction differs from the germline gene, which may be a read error. The CDR3 loop is CSSEVSGGSYEQYF. The CDR3 nucleotides are TGTTCCAGCGAGGTATCCGGGGGCTCCTACGAGCAGTACTTC. This chain connects TRBV7-9 to TRBJ2-7; tentative D call: TRBD2 (6 bases). Germline V gene data show CDR1 as SEHNR and CDR2 as FQNEAQ (reference sequence). The CDR3 totals 14 residues.

The table lists this clone with a count of one. This chain uses TRBV9 with TRBJ2-3; TRBD1 might be the D (6 bases). The CDR3 extends over 15 amino acids. V was clipped by 3 bases and J by 4 bases, with 15 bases between them. CDR1 is SGDLS, CDR2 YYNGEE, per germline. The CDR3 sequence: CASSEQGIRPDTQYF. The DNA of the CDR3 is TGTGCCAGCAGCGAACAGGGAATTCGTCCAGATACGCAGTATTTT. The full variable domain, rest sourced from reference TRBV9 and TRBJ2-3, is DSGVTQTPKHLITATGQRVTLRCSPRSGDLSVYWYQQSLDQGLQFLIQYYNGEERAKGNILERFSAQQFPDLHSELNLSSLELGDSALYFCASSEQGIRPDTQYFGPGTRLTVL.

The rearrangement joins TRBV7-9 to TRBJ2-5; 11 nucleotides match TRBD1. Per the germline V gene, CDR1 is SEHNR and CDR2 is FQNEAQ (reference sequence). V gave up 4 bases and J gave up 5 bases; unmatched junction bases: 12. CDR3 length: 17 residues. The CDR3 spells CASSWGFRTGGGETQYF. DNA of the CDR3: TGTGCCAGCAGCTGGGGATTTCGGACAGGGGGCGGCGAGACCCAGTACTTC.

This clone was found a few times. The J gene is TRBJ2-1, the V gene TRBV4-3; 8 nucleotides align to TRBD2. The CDR3 consists of 15 residues. J was trimmed by 3 bases and V by 0 bases; bases with no gene match: 1. The germline V gene has CDR1 LGHNA and CDR2 YSLEER. This CDR3 reads CASSQDGGGYNEQFF. DNA of the CDR3: TGCGCCAGCAGCCAAGACGGGGGGGGCTACAATGAGCAGTTCTTC.

This clone was detected only a few times. V is TRBV2 and J is TRBJ2-5, with TRBD1 matching over 9 bases. CDR1 is SNHLY and CDR2 is FYNNEI in the germline V gene. The CDR3 has 15 residues. J lost 4 bases, V lost 6 bases, and 9 bases had no gene match. CDR3 in DNA: TGTGCCAGCAGCGGTTCGACAGGGGGGGGAGAGACCCAGTACTTC. Translation: CASSGSTGGGETQYF.

This clone was seen only a few times. This chain uses TRBV2 with TRBJ1-5; no clear D. Per germline, CDR1 SNHLY and CDR2 FYNNEI. Trimming cost V 7 bases and J 8 bases, with 15 bases left between them. The length of the CDR3 is 13 residues. CDR3 nucleotide sequence: TGTGCCAGCAAGGCCTTCCGGCGGGAGCCCCAGCATTTT. It translates to CASKAFRREPQHF.

The J gene is TRBJ2-1, the V gene TRBV15; D is perhaps TRBD2 (7 bases). CDR1 is LNHNV and CDR2 is YYDKDF in the germline V gene (reference sequence). The CDR3 is 13 residues long. Trimming took off 5 bases at V and 10 bases at J, with 15 bases between the two ends. CDR3 region: CATSPGEGHEQFF. Here the CDR3 DNA reads TGTGCCACCAGCCCAGGGGAGGGGCACGAGCAGTTCTTC.

This chain connects TRBV11-2 to TRBJ2-3; no reliable D call. V was trimmed by 3 bases and J by 2 bases, leaving 3 bases between them. CDR1 SGHAT and CDR2 FQNNGV come from the germline V gene. The CDR3 extends over 12 amino acids. The CDR3 is CASSFYTDTQYF. In DNA form, the CDR3 reads TGTGCCAGCAGCTTTTACACAGATACGCAGTATTTT.

The rearrangement joins TRBV19 to TRBJ2-7; 9 bases map to TRBD2. Trimming took 8 bases from V and 9 from J; bases not matched to a gene: 26. CDR3 length: 18 residues. Looked up from germline, CDR1 is LNHDA and CDR2 is SQIVND (reference sequence). In nucleotides, the CDR3 is TGTGCCAGTCCGAAGTCGGGGCCGTCGGCTAGCGGGGAAAAGGCGCAGTACTTC. Residues: CASPKSGPSASGEKAQYF. Full variable domain (outside the CDR3, taken from reference TRBV19 and TRBJ2-7): DGGITQSPKYLFRKEGQNVTLSCEQNLNHDAMYWYRQDPGQGLRLIYYSQIVNDFQKGDIAEGYSVSREKKESFPLTVTSAQKNPTAFYLCASPKSGPSASGEKAQYFGPGTRLTVT.

The chain has TRBV9 and TRBJ2-7, with 7 positions matching TRBD2. V shed 5 bases, J shed 5 bases, and the junction held 16 bases outside the gene matches. This CDR3 region has 16 residues. Germline CDR1 and CDR2: SGDLS and YYNGEE. Written as DNA, the CDR3 is TGTGCCAGCAGGACCAAGGGTGGGGGGGAGGTCAACGAGCAGTACTTC. Its translation: CASRTKGGGEVNEQYF.

The chain couples TRBV6-4 to TRBJ2-2; TRBD1 might be the D (6 bases). The CDR3 has 15 amino acids. Germline V gene data show CDR1 as MRHNA and CDR2 as SNTAGT. V was cut by 6 bases and J by 1 base, with 12 bases left in between. CDR3 loop: CASSPRGENTGELFF. CDR3 DNA sequence: TGTGCCAGCAGCCCCAGGGGAGAGAACACCGGGGAGCTGTTTTTT.